Each of the 29 T cell receptor beta chains below was sequenced from the same sample in a study of regulatory T cells in long-lasting Graves disease. CDR3-region Arm-PCR and iRepertoire HTBI primers produced the TCR beta libraries. TCRdb reprocessed the multiplex PCR reads via MiXCR and lists one record per CDR3 protein. The data show about 460,000 distinct CDR3 sequences, with approximately 23% seen just once and about an eighth held by the top ten. Sample time point: persistent/refractory GD, antithyroid drugs over 5 years with positive TRAb. Construction of the TCR library relied on RNA isolated from PBMCs. The specimen comprised peripheral blood mononuclear cells (PBMCs), sampled when the disease was refractory, from a patient treated with antithyroid drugs. The receptors originated from a female donor with Graves disease.

This chain links TRBV24-1 with TRBJ2-2; TRBD2 is a possible D gene (5 bases). The germline V gene encodes CDR1 KGHDR and CDR2 SFDVKD. Trimming shortened V by 0 bases and J by 8 bases, and 15 bases separated the two germline ends. This CDR3 spans 16 amino acids. CDR3 nucleotide sequence: TGTGCCACCAGTGATTTGGCGGGTCCTACGGCGGGGGAGCTGTTTTTT. It is translated as CATSDLAGPTAGELFF.

This clonotype was seen just once. CDR3 in amino acids: CSALPGTSSDNEQFF. The CDR3 DNA reads as TGCAGTGCCCTCCCCGGGACTAGCTCAGACAATGAGCAGTTCTTC. The chain joins TRBV20-1 to TRBJ2-1; 9 positions agree with TRBD2. There are 15 residues in the CDR3. Trimming cost V 6 bases and J 5 bases; bases outside gene matches: 11. CDR1 and CDR2 from the germline V gene are DFQATT and SNEGSKA (reference sequence).

This clonotype occurred a few times. One base away lies a much larger clone, so this may be a sequencing read error. The V call is TRBV2, the J call TRBJ2-5; TRBD2 matches 10 bases. V lost 9 bases and J lost 7; bases outside the gene matches: 8. CDR1 SNHLY and CDR2 FYNNEI come from the germline V gene. The CDR3 spans 13 residues. The DNA of the CDR3 is TGTGCCAGAGAGCGGGAGGGCCGTGGGACCCAGTACTTC. This gives the protein CAREREGRGTQYF.

This clonotype has at least ten counts. The rearrangement links TRBV6-1 to TRBJ1-6; TRBD1 matches 7 bases. This CDR3 has 14 residues. Germline assignment: CDR1 MNHNS and CDR2 SASEGT. Trimming at V came to 5 bases and at J to 3 bases, leaving 1 base not matched to a gene. The CDR3 coding sequence is TGTGCCAGCAGTAGGACAGGCTATAATTCACCCCTCCACTTT. The encoded protein is CASSRTGYNSPLHF.

This clonotype has at least ten counts. The genes are TRBV29-1 and TRBJ2-7; D is unclear. Trimming took 6 bases from V and 1 from J, leaving 10 bases between them. In germline, CDR1 is SQVTM, CDR2 ANQGSEA. The CDR3 runs 12 residues. The CDR3 sequence is CSVGSNSYEQYF. CDR3 nucleotide sequence: TGCAGCGTCGGGTCAAATTCCTACGAGCAGTACTTC.

This clonotype was recorded at least ten times. The chain couples TRBV2 to TRBJ1-1, with 8 bases matching TRBD1. Germline CDR1 is SNHLY and CDR2 is FYNNEI. V lost 6 bases, J lost 5 bases, and 8 bases stayed unmatched. The CDR3 loop spans 14 amino acids. The chain's CDR3 is CASRADRGGTEAFF. The CDR3, as DNA: TGTGCCAGCAGGGCCGACAGGGGCGGAACTGAAGCTTTCTTT.

This clonotype was seen only a few times. The genes are TRBV27 and TRBJ2-7; 7 bases match TRBD2. V shed 6 bases, J shed 1 base, and the junction held 12 bases outside the gene matches. CDR1 is MNHEY and CDR2 is SMNVEV in the germline V gene (reference sequence). The CDR3 runs 16 residues. CDR3 sequence: CASSPVGGTESYEQYF. In nucleotides, the CDR3 is TGTGCCAGCAGCCCCGTGGGAGGGACCGAATCCTACGAGCAGTACTTC.

There are many counts of this clonotype. CDR3 protein: CASSQDGAQETQYF. DNA of the CDR3: TGTGCCAGCAGCCAAGACGGAGCGCAAGAGACCCAGTACTTC. The chain employs TRBV3-1 and TRBJ2-5, with D unresolved. The ends were cut back, 0 bases at V and 2 bases at J, with 7 bases in the middle. The CDR3 has 14 residues. CDR1 and CDR2 (germline): LGHDT, YNNKEL (reference sequence).

The chain carries TRBV4-2 and TRBJ2-5; D could derive from TRBD1 or TRBD2 (5 bases each). The CDR3 length is 16 residues. Germline CDR1 is LGHNA and CDR2 is YNFKEQ. The germline V and J ends were trimmed by 1 base and 5 bases, with 17 bases remaining between them. Here the CDR3 DNA reads TGTGCCAGCAGCCAAGGACGCGAGGGGTTAGGGGAGACCCAGTACTTC. Translation: CASSQGREGLGETQYF.

The J gene is TRBJ2-5, the V gene TRBV20-1; tentatively, D is TRBD1 (6 bases). V was clipped by 6 bases and J by 5 bases, with 16 bases between them. Per the germline V gene, CDR1 is DFQATT and CDR2 is SNEGSKA (reference sequence). The CDR3 loop spans 13 amino acids. The CDR3 reads CSAVTGTGETQYF. DNA for the CDR3: TGCAGTGCCGTTACAGGGACGGGGGAGACCCAGTACTTC.

The chain couples TRBV9 to TRBJ2-7; 9 positions agree with TRBD2. Trimming cost V 3 bases and J 3 bases; bases outside gene matches: 7. The CDR3 has 15 residues. CDR1 and CDR2 from the germline V gene are SGDLS and YYNGEE. The CDR3 DNA is TGTGCCAGCAGCGCTAGCGGGAAGTGGGGCTACGAGCAGTACTTC. It is translated as CASSASGKWGYEQYF.

This clonotype appeared a few times. This chain links TRBV28 with TRBJ1-2; D may be TRBD1 (6 bases). CDR3 length: 14 amino acids. The V end was cut by 4 bases, the J end by 4 bases, with 13 bases between. Germline V gene data show CDR1 as MDHEN and CDR2 as SYDVKM. The CDR3 DNA is TGTGCCAGCAGTTCACTATGGGGGGCCTATGGCTACACCTTC. Its protein is CASSSLWGAYGYTF.

This clonotype was counted at least ten times. This sequence joins TRBV19 and TRBJ2-7, with D uncertain. Per germline, CDR1 LNHDA and CDR2 SQIVND (reference sequence). The CDR3 totals 14 residues. Trimming took off 4 bases at V and 4 bases at J, with 14 bases between the two ends. The DNA of the CDR3 is TGTGCCAGTAGTACTCCAGAACCAAATTACGAGCAGTACTTC. This gives the protein CASSTPEPNYEQYF.

This clonotype was seen at least ten times. The chain carries TRBV29-1 and TRBJ1-2; the D is unclear. The V and J ends lost 7 bases and 4 bases respectively, with 19 bases between them. This CDR3 has 14 amino acids. The germline CDR1 and CDR2 sequences are SQVTM and ANQGSEA. In nucleotides, the CDR3 is TGCAGCGCCCAAGTCACGAGCCCCTTCTATGGCTACACCTTC. Amino acids: CSAQVTSPFYGYTF.

Ten or more counts support this clonotype. The J gene is TRBJ1-2, the V gene TRBV5-1, with D possibly being TRBD1 (5 bases). In germline, CDR1 is SGHRS, CDR2 YFSETQ. The CDR3 has 13 amino acids. The V end was cut by 2 bases, the J end by 7 bases, with 12 bases between. The CDR3 region is CASSLDAGPGYTF. DNA of the CDR3: TGCGCCAGCAGCTTAGACGCAGGGCCTGGCTACACCTTC.

The gene calls are TRBV7-3 and TRBJ2-2; TRBD2 matches at 7 bases. This CDR3 comprises 14 residues. After removal of 6 bases from V and 3 bases from J, the junction contained 4 bases not matched to a gene. From germline, CDR1 is SGHTA and CDR2 FQGTGA. Written as DNA, the CDR3 is TGTGCCAGCAGGATTGCGGGGGACACCGGGGAGCTGTTTTTT. Its translation is CASRIAGDTGELFF.

The chain combines TRBV19 with TRBJ2-7; 9 bases agree with TRBD1. Germline-derived CDR1 and CDR2 are LNHDA and SQIVND (reference sequence). The CDR3 contains 15 residues. V lost 5 bases to trimming and J lost 4 bases; unmatched junction nucleotides: 9. CDR3 in DNA: TGTGCCAGTAGTGGCGGACAGGGGAGTAGGTACGAGCAGTACTTC. Protein: CASSGGQGSRYEQYF.

This clonotype was detected many times. The CDR3 bases are TGTGCCAGCAGCTTAGACGGCTCTGGAAACACCATATATTTT. Protein: CASSLDGSGNTIYF. The genes are TRBV7-2 and TRBJ1-3; D remains ambiguous. The CDR3 contains 14 residues. Germline CDR1 reads SGHTA; CDR2 reads FQGNSA. V was cut by 1 base and J by 0 bases, with 4 bases left in between.

Many counts were recorded for this clonotype. V usage is TRBV10-3 and J usage is TRBJ1-4; 9 positions agree with TRBD1. Germline V gene lookup returns CDR1 ENHRY and CDR2 SYGVKD. This CDR3 contains 13 residues. V lost 6 bases and J lost 6; bases outside the gene matches: 2. The CDR3 protein is CAISRQGDEKLFF. CDR3 nucleotide sequence: TGTGCCATCAGCAGACAGGGGGATGAAAAACTGTTTTTT.

The chain combines TRBV6-9 with TRBJ2-2; 8 nucleotides match TRBD2. The CDR3 spans 17 residues. In germline, CDR1 is MNHGY, CDR2 SVAAGI. J lost 4 bases, V lost 3 bases, and 10 bases had no gene match. The CDR3 DNA is TGTGCCAGCAGTTACCCCATAAGCGGGGGAGTCACCGGGGAGCTGTTTTTT. Its protein product is CASSYPISGGVTGELFF.

The sample holds many counts of this clonotype. The chain joins TRBV18 to TRBJ2-5, with 7 bases lining up with TRBD1. V lost 6 bases and J lost 2; bases outside the gene matches: 3. Germline loops: CDR1 KGHSH, CDR2 LQKENI. CDR3 length: 13 residues. The CDR3 loop is CASSQGQQETQYF. CDR3 in DNA: TGTGCCAGCTCCCAGGGACAGCAAGAGACCCAGTACTTC. Filled out from reference TRBV18 and TRBJ2-5, the complete variable domain reads NAGVMQNPRHLVRRRGQEARLRCSPMKGHSHVYWYRQLPEEGLKFMVYLQKENIIDESGMPKERFSAEFPKEGPSILRIQQVVRGDSAAYFCASSQGQQETQYFGPGTRLLVL.

V usage is TRBV7-2 and J usage is TRBJ2-7; perhaps TRBD1 as D (6 bases). The CDR3 consists of 13 residues. Trimming took off 5 bases at V and 3 bases at J, with 11 bases between the two ends. The germline CDR1 and CDR2 sequences are SGHTA and FQGNSA. The CDR3 DNA reads TGTGCCAGCAGCCCAGGGGAAATCTACGAGCAGTACTTC. It yields the protein CASSPGEIYEQYF.

At least ten counts were recorded for this clonotype. The CDR3 DNA sequence: TGCAGCGTTGAAGGGACAGGGGGAGGCTACACCTTC. This gives the protein CSVEGTGGGYTF. The V and J genes are TRBV29-1 and TRBJ1-2, with TRBD1 matching 10 bases. J was trimmed by 8 bases and V by 1 base; bases with no gene match: 1. From germline, CDR1 is SQVTM and CDR2 ANQGSEA. The CDR3 totals 12 residues.

This clonotype was picked up many times. The J gene is TRBJ1-2, the V gene TRBV3-1; TRBD1 might be the D (5 bases). CDR3 length: 14 amino acids. Germline CDR1 reads LGHDT; CDR2 reads YNNKEL (reference sequence). Between the trimmed V and J ends, which lost 4 bases and 5 bases, there was a span of 14 bases. CDR3 DNA: TGTGCCAGCAGCCCCCCGTTCAGGGCATATGGCTACACCTTC. Translation gives CASSPPFRAYGYTF.

The table lists this clonotype with many counts. This chain connects TRBV11-2 to TRBJ2-4, with a weak D call TRBD2 (6 bases). Germline values: CDR1 SGHAT, CDR2 FQNNGV. There are 15 residues in the CDR3. Trimming took 1 base from V and 2 from J, leaving 9 bases between them. In DNA, the CDR3 is TGTGCCAGCAGCTTAGTTCGGGGGACCAAAAACATTCAGTACTTC. Translation: CASSLVRGTKNIQYF.

This clonotype was detected ten times or more. This rearrangement joins TRBV19 to TRBJ1-1; 7 bases map to TRBD1. From germline, CDR1 is LNHDA and CDR2 SQIVND (reference sequence). After removal of 9 bases from V and 1 base from J, the junction contained 8 bases not matched to a gene. The CDR3 loop spans 14 amino acids. The CDR3 sequence: CASSPGQQNTEAFF. The CDR3 DNA sequence: TGTGCCAGCAGCCCGGGACAGCAGAACACTGAAGCTTTCTTT.

The rearrangement links TRBV19 to TRBJ1-5, with 9 bases that match TRBD1. Germline V gives CDR1 LNHDA, CDR2 SQIVND (reference sequence). This CDR3 has 15 amino acids. V shed 5 bases and J 7 bases; nucleotides not matched to a gene: 9. CDR3 coding DNA: TGTGCCAGTAGTCCGGGACAGGGATATGGACAGCCCCAGCATTTT. It codes for CASSPGQGYGQPQHF. Based on the CDR3 plus reference TRBV19 and TRBJ1-5, the full variable domain is DGGITQSPKYLFRKEGQNVTLSCEQNLNHDAMYWYRQDPGQGLRLIYYSQIVNDFQKGDIAEGYSVSREKKESFPLTVTSAQKNPTAFYLCASSPGQGYGQPQHFGDGTRLSIL.

This clonotype has only a few counts. This chain connects TRBV20-1 to TRBJ1-6; a weak D match, TRBD1 (5 bases). This CDR3 region has 13 residues. Germline CDR1 DFQATT, CDR2 SNEGSKA (reference sequence). V was cut by 3 bases and J by 6 bases, with 9 bases left in between. The CDR3, as DNA: TGCAGTGCTAGGGCGGGGCTTAATTCACCCCTCCACTTT. It is translated as CSARAGLNSPLHF.

As for this clonotype: A read error may be the cause here, since a much bigger clone is one base away. The CDR3 sequence is CAISFEAMGKNIQYF. Written as DNA, the CDR3 is TGTGCCATCTCGTTTGAGGCGATGGGTAAAAACATTCAGTACTTC. The J gene is TRBJ2-4, the V gene TRBV10-3; D not resolved. The CDR3 sequence is 15 residues long. V lost 8 bases and J lost 4, with 18 bases in between. CDR1 is ENHRY and CDR2 is SYGVKD in the germline V gene.